These T cell receptor beta chains were read from a single sample in a study of blood T cell repertoires in COVID-19. Clones were sequenced by immunoSEQ multiplex PCR, and TCRdb holds only the in-frame ones, with some missing. The sample has more than 95,000 clones, about 79% seen once. The source material was peripheral blood. The receptors shown here come from a man aged 40-49 years with active or convalescent COVID-19. Each CDR3 is given with its conserved first and last residue. The D gene is left open where the match is weak. Expanded clones are given a class, and other clones once, few, many or no size at all.

NA TRBJ1-5 TRBV19 TRBD1 TGTGCCAGTAGTATATACCACCCGGGACAGAGCCATCAGCCCCAGCATTTT CASSIYHPGQSHQPQHF
NA TRBJ1-3 TRBV19 TRBD1 TGTGCCAGTAGTTCCGGGACAGGGAATCGAAACACCATATATTTT CASSSGTGNRNTIYF
NA TRBJ1-3 TRBV27 TRBD1 TGTGCCAGCAGTTTACAGGGGGGCTCTGGAAACACCATATATTTT CASSLQGGSGNTIYF
NA TRBJ2-4 TRBV11-2 TRBD2 TGTGCCAGCAGCCTTACTTTTAGCGGGCTAGCCAAAAACATTCAGTACTTC CASSLTFSGLAKNIQYF
NA TRBJ2-2 TRBV21-1 NA TGTGCCAGCAGCAAAGAATACAGGGAAGATTCCACCGGGGAGCTGTTTTTT CASSKEYREDSTGELFF
NA TRBJ1-2 TRBV4-2 NA TGTGCCAGCAGCCAGGATGCGGGGAGGGTTGATGGCTACACCTTC CASSQDAGRVDGYTF
NA TRBJ2-2 TRBV28 NA TGTGCCAGCAGTCTCCCCTCCGGGGATACCGGGGAGCTGTTTTTT CASSLPSGDTGELFF
once TRBJ1-5 TRBV27 TRBD1 TGTGCCAGCAGTAGAGGGACAGCTAGCAATCAGCCCCAGCATTTT CASSRGTASNQPQHF
NA TRBJ1-1 TRBV10-3 NA TGTGCCATCAGACCGGGGAACACTGAAGCTTTCTTT CAIRPGNTEAFF
NA TRBJ2-1 TRBV3-1/TRBV3-2 NA TGTGCCAGCAGCCAAGCCCGGAATGAGCAGTTCTTC CASSQARNEQFF
NA TRBJ1-2 TRBV7-8 NA TGTGCCAGCAGCCCCGAGCGGGGTTATGGCTACACCTTC CASSPERGYGYTF
NA TRBJ2-1 TRBV27 NA TGTGCCAGCAGTCGAGAACGTGGACTTGAGCAGTTCTTC CASSRERGLEQFF
NA TRBJ2-1 TRBV29-1 NA TGCAGCGTTGAAAGGGACACCTCCTACAATGAGCAGTTCTTC CSVERDTSYNEQFF
NA TRBJ1-4 TRBV25-1 NA TGTGCCAGCGTCCCACAGGGAACGCCTAATGAAAAACTGTTTTTT CASVPQGTPNEKLFF
NA TRBJ1-2 TRBV23-1 NA TGCGCCAGCAGTCGTCAGGGGTCTAACTATGGCTACACCTTC CASSRQGSNYGYTF
NA TRBJ2-7 TRBV10-2 NA TGCGCCAGCAGTGAGGTGGGAACCGGGACACCCTACGAGCAGTACTTC CASSEVGTGTPYEQYF
NA TRBJ1-2 TRBV4-2 NA TGTGCCAGCAGCCAAGATGGAGCGAGGGGCTACACCTTC CASSQDGARGYTF
NA TRBJ2-5 TRBV19 NA TGTGCCAGTAGCCCAGAGCGTGGGGAGACCCAGTACTTC CASSPERGETQYF
few TRBJ1-1 TRBV7-2 NA TGTGCCAGCGGCTTGGGGCCGAAGAACACTGAAGCTTTCTTT CASGLGPKNTEAFF
NA TRBJ2-7 TRBV6-5 NA TGTGCCAGCCGTAAGCCATTCTCCTTCGAGCAGTACTTC CASRKPFSFEQYF
NA TRBJ1-4 TRBV6-2/TRBV6-3 NA TGTGCCAGCAGTCAGAGCCACTACTCCGTAGCGAGGAATGAAAAACTGTTTTTT CASSQSHYSVARNEKLFF
once TRBJ1-2 TRBV30 TRBD1 TGTGCCTGGAGTCAAGGGACAGTCTATGGCTACACCTTC CAWSQGTVYGYTF
few TRBJ2-1 TRBV28 TRBD2 TGTGCCAGCAGCCTAGCGGGGGTTAACTACAATGAGCAGTTCTTC CASSLAGVNYNEQFF
NA TRBJ1-1 TRBV9 NA TGTGCCAGCAGCGTAGATCTTACAGCGAACACTGAAGCTTTCTTT CASSVDLTANTEAFF
NA TRBJ1-2 TRBV24-1 TRBD1 TGTGCCACCAGTGATCTCACAGGGGGCGACGGCTACACCTTC CATSDLTGGDGYTF
NA TRBJ1-1 TRBV4-1 NA TGCGCCAGCAGCCAAGGACAGCGGAACACTGAAGCTTTCTTT CASSQGQRNTEAFF
NA TRBJ1-6 TRBV3-1/TRBV3-2 TRBD1 TGTGCCAGCAGCCAGGACAGGGGGCAACCCCTCCACTTT CASSQDRGQPLHF
NA TRBJ2-1 TRBV4-2 NA TGTGCCAGCAGCCAAGAAGGGGGGGCCGGAAATGAGCAGTTCTTC CASSQEGGAGNEQFF
NA TRBJ2-7 TRBV29-1 NA TGCAGCGTTGCGGTCGGGAGTTATAGCGAGCAGTACTTC CSVAVGSYSEQYF
NA TRBJ2-3 TRBV5-1 TRBD1 TGCGCCAGCAGCTTAGGGGCTACAGGGGTGGGCGATACGCAGTATTTT CASSLGATGVGDTQYF
NA TRBJ1-6 TRBV5-6 NA TGTGCCAGCAGCTTGCGGACAGAAAATTCACCCCTCCACTTT CASSLRTENSPLHF
NA TRBJ1-5 TRBV30 TRBD1 TGTGCCTGGAGTGTAGGGGACAGGGGGAATCAGCCCCAGCATTTT CAWSVGDRGNQPQHF
NA TRBJ2-3 TRBV28 NA TGTGCCAGCAGTTTAGGAGGGAATATAGATACGCAGTATTTT CASSLGGNIDTQYF
NA TRBJ2-3 TRBV5-1 TRBD2 TGCGCCAGCAGCCAGACCCAGGGAGGGACAGATACGCAGTATTTT CASSQTQGGTDTQYF
NA TRBJ1-5 TRBV7-5 NA TGTGTACGTGTGCGGCAGCCCGGAACTCAGCCCCAGCATTTT CVRVRQPGTQPQHF
NA TRBJ1-6 TRBV7-9 TRBD1 TGTGCCAGCAGCTCGGAGACAGGGAATAATTCACCCCTCCACTTT CASSSETGNNSPLHF
NA TRBJ2-1 TRBV2 TRBD2 TGTGCCAGCAACAAACTAGCGGGAGGTTATGAGCAGTTCTTC CASNKLAGGYEQFF
once TRBJ1-1 TRBV19 NA TGTGCCACCAGCGAGGGTTGGACTGAAGCTTTCTTT CATSEGWTEAFF
NA TRBJ1-1 TRBV11-3 NA TGTGCCAGCAGCCAAATTGCAGGCACTGAAGCTTTCTTT CASSQIAGTEAFF
NA TRBJ2-7 TRBV7-8 TRBD2 TGTGCCAGCACCTCCGGACTAGCCCCAACAGAGCAGTACTTC CASTSGLAPTEQYF
NA TRBJ1-3 TRBV7-9 NA TGTGCCAGCAGCCTTATAGACTTGTCTGGAAACACCATATATTTT CASSLIDLSGNTIYF
NA TRBJ1-2 TRBV6-1 NA TGTGCCAGCAGTGAAAATGTTGCAGGCACCTATGGCTACACCTTC CASSENVAGTYGYTF
NA TRBJ2-7 TRBV7-2 NA TGTGCCAGCAGCTTAGTTCTTCAGGGGGAGCAGTACTTC CASSLVLQGEQYF
NA TRBJ1-3 TRBV5-1 TRBD1 TGCGCCAGCAACTCCGGGACAGGCCCCTCTGGAAACACCATATATTTT CASNSGTGPSGNTIYF
NA TRBJ1-1 TRBV19 TRBD1 TGTGCCAGTAGGGGGGGACAGTTTGGTAGGGACACTGAAGCTTTCTTT CASRGGQFGRDTEAFF
NA TRBJ1-1 TRBV12-5 NA TGTGCTAGTGGTTACGTAACAGTGAACACTGAAGCTTTCTTT CASGYVTVNTEAFF
NA TRBJ1-1 TRBV30 NA TGTGCCTGGAGTCCTAAAGAGCTCCTCGGGGTTGAAGCTTTCTTT CAWSPKELLGVEAFF
NA TRBJ1-4 TRBV4-1 TRBD1 TGCGCCAGCAGCCAAGAAGGGACAGGGCATGGGAAACTGTTTTTT CASSQEGTGHGKLFF